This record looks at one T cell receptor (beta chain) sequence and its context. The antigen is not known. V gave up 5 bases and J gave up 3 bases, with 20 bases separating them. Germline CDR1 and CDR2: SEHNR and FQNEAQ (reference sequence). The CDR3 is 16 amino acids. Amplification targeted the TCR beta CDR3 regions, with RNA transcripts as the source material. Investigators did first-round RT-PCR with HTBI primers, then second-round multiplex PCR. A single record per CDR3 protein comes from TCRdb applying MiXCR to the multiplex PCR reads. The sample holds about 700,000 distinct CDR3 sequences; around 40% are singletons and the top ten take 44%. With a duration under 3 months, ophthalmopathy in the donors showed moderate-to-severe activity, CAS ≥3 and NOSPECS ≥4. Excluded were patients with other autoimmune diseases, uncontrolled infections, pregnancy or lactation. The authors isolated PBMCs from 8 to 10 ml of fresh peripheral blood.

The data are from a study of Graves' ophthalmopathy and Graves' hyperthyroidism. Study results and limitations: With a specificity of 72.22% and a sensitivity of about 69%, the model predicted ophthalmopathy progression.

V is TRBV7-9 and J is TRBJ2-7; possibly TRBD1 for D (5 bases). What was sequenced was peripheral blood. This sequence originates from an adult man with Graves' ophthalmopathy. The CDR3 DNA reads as TGTGCCAGCAGCCTAACAGGATCGGCCAACTACTACGAGCAGTACTTC. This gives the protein CASSLTGSANYYEQYF. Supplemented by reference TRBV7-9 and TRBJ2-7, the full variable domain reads DTGVSQNPRHKITKRGQNVTFRCDPISEHNRLYWYRQTLGQGPEFLTYFQNEAQLEKSRLLSDRFSAERPKGSFSTLEIQRTEQGDSAMYLCASSLTGSANYYEQYFGPGTRLTVT.